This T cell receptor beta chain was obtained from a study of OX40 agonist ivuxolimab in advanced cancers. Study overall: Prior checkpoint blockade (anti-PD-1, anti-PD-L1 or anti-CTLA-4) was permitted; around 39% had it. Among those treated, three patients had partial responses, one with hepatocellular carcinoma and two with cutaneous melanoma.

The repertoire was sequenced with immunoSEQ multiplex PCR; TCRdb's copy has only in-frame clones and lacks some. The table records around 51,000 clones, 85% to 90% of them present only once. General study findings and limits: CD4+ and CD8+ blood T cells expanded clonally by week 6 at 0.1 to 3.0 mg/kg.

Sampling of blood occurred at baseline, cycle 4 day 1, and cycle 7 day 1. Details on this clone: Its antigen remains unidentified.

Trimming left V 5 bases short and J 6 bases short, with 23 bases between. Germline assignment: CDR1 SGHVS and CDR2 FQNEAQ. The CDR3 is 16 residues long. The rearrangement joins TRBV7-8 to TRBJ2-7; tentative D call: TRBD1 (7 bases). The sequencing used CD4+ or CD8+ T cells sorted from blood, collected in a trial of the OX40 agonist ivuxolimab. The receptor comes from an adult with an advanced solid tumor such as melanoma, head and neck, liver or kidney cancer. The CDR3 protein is CASSPQISRGDTEQYF. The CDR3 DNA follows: TGTGCCAGCAGCCCACAGATATCCAGGGGGGATACCGAGCAGTACTTC.